These 27 T cell receptor beta chains were sequenced from one sample in a study of blood T cell repertoires in COVID-19. The repertoire was sequenced with immunoSEQ multiplex PCR; TCRdb's copy has only in-frame clones and lacks some. Here the sample spans 470,000 or so clones, about 90% being singletons. Sequenced material: PBMCs or T cells enriched from blood (not recorded which). Source of these receptors: a woman aged 18-35 years with acute COVID-19.

CDR3 nucleotides: TGTGCCAGCAGACTCATTCCATCTAGCGGGAGATTAACCGGGGAGCTGTTTTTT. Residues: CASRLIPSSGRLTGELFF. V gene TRBV7-9 combines with J gene TRBJ2-2; 10 bases are shared with TRBD2. CDR1 is SEHNR and CDR2 is FQNEAQ in the germline V gene (reference sequence). V dropped 6 bases and J dropped 5; count of bases not matched to a gene: 15. The CDR3 consists of 18 residues.

The chain employs TRBV5-1 and TRBJ1-1; tentative D call: TRBD1 (6 bases). V lost 3 bases and J lost 0, with 12 bases in between. Germline values: CDR1 SGHRS, CDR2 YFSETQ. This CDR3 contains 15 residues. CDR3 residues: CASSWDKTMNTEAFF. In DNA, the CDR3 is TGCGCCAGCAGCTGGGACAAAACCATGAACACTGAAGCTTTCTTT.

CDR3 loop: CASSQAGNEKLFF. CDR3 DNA: TGTGCCAGCAGCCAAGCCGGGAATGAAAAACTGTTTTTT. The V gene is TRBV3-1 (or the pseudogene TRBV3-2), the J gene TRBJ1-4; unclear D gene. Germline V gene lookup returns CDR1 LGHDT and CDR2 YNNKEL (reference sequence). Trimming took 1 base from V and 5 from J, leaving 5 bases between them. The CDR3 contains 13 residues.

The V call is TRBV9, the J call TRBJ1-3; maybe TRBD1 (6 bases). CDR1 is SGDLS, CDR2 YYNGEE, per germline. Trimming removed 0 bases from V and 0 bases from J, with 16 bases in between. The CDR3 has 18 residues. The CDR3 DNA is TGTGCCAGCAGCGTAGATCTTCTGGGGGCCTTCTCTGGAAACACCATATATTTT. Residues: CASSVDLLGAFSGNTIYF.

The chain is built from TRBV5-8 and TRBJ2-5, with 9 bases identical to TRBD2. From germline, CDR1 is SGHTS and CDR2 YDEGEE. The CDR3 is 17 residues long. After removal of 0 bases from V and 0 bases from J, the junction contained 6 bases not matched to a gene. CDR3 sequence reads: CASSLGLAGIYQETQYF. In DNA form, the CDR3 reads TGTGCCAGCAGCTTGGGCCTAGCGGGGATATACCAAGAGACCCAGTACTTC.

The chain recombines TRBV28 with TRBJ2-1; D perhaps matches TRBD2 (5 bases). Trimming shortened V by 2 bases and J by 10 bases, and 9 bases separated the two germline ends. Germline lookup yields CDR1 MDHEN and CDR2 SYDVKM. This CDR3 contains 12 residues. The chain's CDR3 is CASSLNGEEQFF. In DNA, the CDR3 is TGTGCCAGCAGTTTAAACGGGGAAGAGCAGTTCTTC.

The chain employs TRBV5-1 and TRBJ2-3; 9 bases are a match to TRBD2. Germline CDR1 and CDR2: SGHRS and YFSETQ. The CDR3 is 16 residues long. V lost 0 bases, J lost 0 bases, and 2 bases stayed unmatched. The CDR3 coding sequence is TGCGCCAGCAGCTTGGACAGCGGGGGGAGCACAGATACGCAGTATTTT. It encodes CASSLDSGGSTDTQYF.

The chain links TRBV7-2 to TRBJ2-7; a weak D match, TRBD1 (5 bases). Germline CDR1 reads SGHTA; CDR2 reads FQGNSA. The ends were cut back, 1 base at V and 2 bases at J, with 12 bases in the middle. This CDR3 contains 15 residues. CDR3 nucleotide sequence: TGTGCCAGCAGCTTAGGGGGCCGGGTCGCCTACGAGCAGTACTTC. This sequence encodes CASSLGGRVAYEQYF.

CDR3: CASSFGTSGRARGAYNEQFF. The CDR3 nucleotides read TGTGCCAGCAGTTTTGGGACTAGCGGGAGAGCCCGGGGGGCTTACAATGAGCAGTTCTTC. The genes are TRBV27 and TRBJ2-1; 14 nucleotides agree with TRBD2. The V gene's germline CDR1 is MNHEY and CDR2 SMNVEV (reference sequence). The CDR3 totals 20 residues. The junction had 14 bases not matched to a gene; V was cut back by 3 bases and J by 4 bases.

This sequence joins TRBV10-3 and TRBJ1-5, with a weak D call TRBD1 (5 bases). Trimming took 10 bases from V and 0 from J, leaving 7 bases between them. CDR1 is ENHRY, CDR2 SYGVKD, per germline. This CDR3 is 12 amino acids long. The CDR3 region is CATGGSNQPQHF. The CDR3 DNA reads TGTGCCACCGGGGGTAGCAATCAGCCCCAGCATTTT.

This chain links TRBV6-2 or TRBV6-3 with TRBJ1-4; D is undetermined. Germline assignment: CDR1 MNHEY and CDR2 SVGEGT. This CDR3 has 17 amino acids. Trimming shortened V by 2 bases and J by 3 bases, and 16 bases separated the two germline ends. The CDR3 region is CASSYGSLAGANEKLFF. CDR3 DNA sequence: TGTGCCAGCAGTTACGGGTCCTTGGCCGGAGCTAATGAAAAACTGTTTTTT.

The chain joins TRBV12-5 to TRBJ2-7, with 10 bases lining up with TRBD2. CDR1 and CDR2 from the germline V gene are LGHNT and FRNRAP. CDR3 length: 17 residues. V gave up 1 base and J gave up 2 bases; unmatched junction bases: 8. CDR3 loop: CASGLGSTSGLPYEQYF. The CDR3 region has the DNA TGTGCTAGTGGTTTGGGATCGACTAGCGGGTTACCCTACGAGCAGTACTTC.

The V call is TRBV5-1, the J call TRBJ2-7, with 9 bases identical to TRBD2. The trim removed 0 bases at V and 3 bases at J, leaving 4 bases unmatched. Germline V gene sequence: CDR1 SGHRS, CDR2 YFSETQ. The CDR3 runs 15 residues. The CDR3 nucleotides read TGCGCCAGCAGCTTGGTAGCTAGCGGGGACTACGAGCAGTACTTC. Protein sequence: CASSLVASGDYEQYF.

The chain links TRBV29-1 to TRBJ2-1, with 7 positions matching TRBD2. The junction had 12 bases not matched to a gene; V was cut back by 7 bases and J by 9 bases. Germline V CDR1 and CDR2: SQVTM, ANQGSEA. The CDR3 totals 13 residues. The CDR3 loop reads CSAGLLRSGEQFF. CDR3 in DNA: TGCAGCGCGGGACTACTCCGTTCGGGTGAGCAGTTCTTC.

The chain is built from TRBV2 and TRBJ2-7; 8 nucleotides align to TRBD2. CDR1 and CDR2 (germline): SNHLY, FYNNEI. The CDR3 is 14 amino acids. J was trimmed by 2 bases and V by 7 bases; bases with no gene match: 7. CDR3 region: CASNQAGAPYEQYF. CDR3 sequence (DNA): TGTGCCAGCAACCAAGCGGGAGCCCCCTACGAGCAGTACTTC.

The chain links TRBV7-2 to TRBJ1-5; tentative D call: TRBD1 (5 bases). This CDR3 is built from 16 residues. Germline V gene sequence: CDR1 SGHTA, CDR2 FQGNSA. V gave up 6 bases and J gave up 0 bases, with 15 bases separating them. CDR3 coding DNA: TGTGCCAGCAGTCATACTGACAGCTATAGCAATCAGCCCCAGCATTTT. It yields the protein CASSHTDSYSNQPQHF.

The rearrangement joins TRBV27 to TRBJ1-1; D ambiguous. CDR3 size: 16 residues. Trimming took 5 bases from V and 2 from J, leaving 18 bases between them. CDR1 and CDR2 from the germline V gene are MNHEY and SMNVEV (reference sequence). CDR3 bases: TGTGCCAGCAGTCGAACTGCATTCATCGAAAACACTGAAGCTTTCTTT. It codes for CASSRTAFIENTEAFF.

The chain is built from TRBV10-1 and TRBJ2-1; 8 nucleotides align to TRBD1. Germline CDR1 reads WNHNN; CDR2 reads SYGVQD (reference sequence). The CDR3 runs to 15 residues. With 4 bases clipped from V and 7 bases from J, the junction kept 9 bases outside the gene matches. DNA for the CDR3: TGCGCCAGCAGTGGCGACAGGGGATTGTTGAATGAGCAGTTCTTC. Its translation is CASSGDRGLLNEQFF.

The chain is built from TRBV9 and TRBJ2-7, with 9 bases fitting TRBD1. The J segment lost 5 bases and the V segment lost 1 base, leaving 7 bases of the junction unmatched. CDR1 is SGDLS and CDR2 is YYNGEE in the germline V gene. The CDR3 has 15 residues. The DNA of the CDR3 is TGTGCCAGCAGCGTATTAGGGACAGGGTCCGACGAGCAGTACTTC. Residues: CASSVLGTGSDEQYF.

The CDR3 DNA follows: TGTGCCAGCATGGAGTGGGGCAGTCCACAAGAGACCCAGTACTTC. This sequence encodes CASMEWGSPQETQYF. The chain has TRBV27 and TRBJ2-5; D is possibly TRBD1 (5 bases). Looked up from germline, CDR1 is MNHEY and CDR2 is SMNVEV (reference sequence). The V end lost 7 bases, the J end lost 2 bases, and 17 bases lay between the germline ends. The CDR3 is 15 residues long.

The chain is built from TRBV3-1 (or the pseudogene TRBV3-2) and TRBJ2-1, with 9 bases matching TRBD1. The CDR3 spans 14 residues. Trimming took 3 bases from V and 8 from J; bases not matched to a gene: 5. Per germline, CDR1 LGHDT and CDR2 YNNKEL (reference sequence). The CDR3 region has the DNA TGTGCCAGCAGCCATTATCGACAGGGGGATGAGCAGTTCTTC. Protein product: CASSHYRQGDEQFF.

This chain connects TRBV10-3 to TRBJ2-2; 9 bases match TRBD2. The CDR3 spans 17 residues. J lost 0 bases, V lost 4 bases, and 6 bases had no gene match. Germline CDR1 reads ENHRY; CDR2 reads SYGVKD. In DNA form, the CDR3 reads TGTGCCATCAGTGTAGGGGCGGGAGGGCCGAACACCGGGGAGCTGTTTTTT. This encodes CAISVGAGGPNTGELFF.

The genes are TRBV10-3 and TRBJ1-3; 10 bases map to TRBD1. The CDR3 extends over 16 amino acids. CDR1 is ENHRY and CDR2 is SYGVKD in the germline V gene. Losses at the gene ends were 6 bases for V and 1 base for J; bases not matched to a gene: 6. DNA for the CDR3: TGTGCCATCAGGGACAGGGGGTCGTCATCTGGAAACACCATATATTTT. It encodes CAIRDRGSSSGNTIYF.

The rearrangement links TRBV9 to TRBJ2-7, with D uncertain. The germline V gene encodes CDR1 SGDLS and CDR2 YYNGEE. The CDR3 has 13 residues. Trimming shortened V by 0 bases and J by 0 bases, and 4 bases separated the two germline ends. CDR3 coding DNA: TGTGCCAGCAGCGTAGCACTCTCCTACGAGCAGTACTTC. It yields the protein CASSVALSYEQYF.

Only one count was recorded for this clone. The J gene is TRBJ1-1, the V gene TRBV5-1, with D maybe TRBD1 (5 bases). In germline, CDR1 is SGHRS, CDR2 YFSETQ. This CDR3 spans 15 amino acids. Trimming took off 2 bases at V and 2 bases at J, with 13 bases between the two ends. The CDR3 region is CASSLGLQGNTEAFF. In DNA form, the CDR3 reads TGCGCCAGCAGCTTAGGCTTGCAGGGAAACACTGAAGCTTTCTTT.

The rearrangement uses TRBV6-5 and TRBJ1-4, with a weak D call TRBD1 (6 bases). Germline V CDR1 and CDR2: MNHEY, SVGAGI. The V end lost 8 bases, the J end lost 3 bases, and 10 bases lay between the germline ends. The CDR3 is 13 residues long. In DNA form, the CDR3 reads TGTGCCAGCGGCAGGGGCCCTAATGAAAAACTGTTTTTT. It codes for CASGRGPNEKLFF.

The rearrangement uses TRBV11-2 and TRBJ2-5, with 9 bases aligning to TRBD1. The J segment lost 0 bases and the V segment lost 4 bases, leaving 6 bases of the junction unmatched. Per germline, CDR1 SGHAT and CDR2 FQNNGV. The CDR3 totals 16 residues. CDR3 in DNA: TGTGCCAGCAGCTATCTCCGGGACAGGGACCAAGAGACCCAGTACTTC. Its protein product is CASSYLRDRDQETQYF.